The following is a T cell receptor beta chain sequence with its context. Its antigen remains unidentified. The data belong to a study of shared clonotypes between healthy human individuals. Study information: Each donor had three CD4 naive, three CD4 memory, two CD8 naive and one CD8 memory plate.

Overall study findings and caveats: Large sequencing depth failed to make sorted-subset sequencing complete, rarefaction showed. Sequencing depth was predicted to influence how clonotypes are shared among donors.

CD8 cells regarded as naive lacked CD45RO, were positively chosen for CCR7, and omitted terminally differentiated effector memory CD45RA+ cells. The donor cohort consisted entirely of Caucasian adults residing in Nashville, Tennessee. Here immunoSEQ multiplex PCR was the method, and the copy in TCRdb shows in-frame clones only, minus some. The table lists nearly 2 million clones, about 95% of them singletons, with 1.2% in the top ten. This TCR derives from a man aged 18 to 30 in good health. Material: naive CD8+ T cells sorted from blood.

CDR3 DNA sequence: TGTGCCTGGACTACCGGGACTAGCGGTGCCTACGAGCAGTACTTC. Translating it yields CAWTTGTSGAYEQYF. The rearrangement links TRBV30 to TRBJ2-7; 11 bases line up with TRBD2. The germline gives CDR1 GTSNPN, CDR2 SVGIG (reference sequence). Trimming cost V 4 bases and J 2 bases; bases outside gene matches: 7. CDR3 length equals 15 residues.